This TCR beta chain was sequenced during a study of blood T cell repertoires in COVID-19. TCRdb's copy holds only in-frame clones and misses some; the assay was immunoSEQ multiplex PCR. The sample lists roughly 230,000 clones, over 80% seen once, with around 6.4% in the top ten. J gave up 6 bases and V 5 bases, and 11 bases lay outside the gene matches. Germline-derived CDR1 and CDR2 are MNHNY and SVGAGI (reference sequence). The CDR3 has 16 amino acids. The clonotype was recovered from a woman aged 55-70 years with active or convalescent COVID-19. The chain uses TRBV6-6 and TRBJ1-5, with 9 bases lining up with TRBD1. The sequencing input was peripheral blood. In DNA, the CDR3 is TGTGCCAGCAGTCAACAACAGGGGGCTGACGGTCAGCCCCAGCATTTT. Translating it yields CASSQQQGADGQPQHF.